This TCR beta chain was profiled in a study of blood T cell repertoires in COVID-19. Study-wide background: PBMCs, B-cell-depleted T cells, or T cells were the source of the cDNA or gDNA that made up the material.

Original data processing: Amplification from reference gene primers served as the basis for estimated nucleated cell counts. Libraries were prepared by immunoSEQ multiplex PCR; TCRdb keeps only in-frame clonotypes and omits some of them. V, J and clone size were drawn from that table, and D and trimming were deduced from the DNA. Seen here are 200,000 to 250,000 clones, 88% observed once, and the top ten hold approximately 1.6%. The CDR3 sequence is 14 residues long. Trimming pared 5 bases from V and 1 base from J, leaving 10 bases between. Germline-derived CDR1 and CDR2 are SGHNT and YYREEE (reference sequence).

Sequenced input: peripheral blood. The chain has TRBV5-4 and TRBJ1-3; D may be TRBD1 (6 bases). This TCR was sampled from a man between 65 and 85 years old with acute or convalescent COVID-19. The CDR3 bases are TGTGCCAGCAGTCTCACAGGGTCTGGAAACACCATATATTTT. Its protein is CASSLTGSGNTIYF.